This is a list of T cell receptor beta chains from one sample in a study of blood T cell repertoires in COVID-19. Clones were read by immunoSEQ multiplex PCR, and TCRdb kept only the in-frame ones, dropping some. The sample holds around 130,000 clones, around 90% seen once. Sample: peripheral blood. All receptors come from a man in his fifties with active COVID-19. CDR3s include the opening cysteine and the closing phenylalanine or tryptophan. D genes are given only for firm matches. Clone size, where shown, is once, few, many, or a class for clones that have expanded.

cdr3_nt cdr3_aa d_call clone_size j_call v_call
TGCGCCAGCAGCCCCGCCGACGTTAGCGGTGAGCAGTTCTTC CASSPADVSGEQFF NA NA TRBJ2-1 TRBV5-1
TGTGCCAGCAGTTACTCCCCGACAGGGAATCCTGAAGCTTTCTTT CASSYSPTGNPEAFF TRBD1 NA TRBJ1-1 TRBV6-6
TGCGCCAGCAGCCGGGGACTAGCGGGAGAAGAAGATACGCAGTATTTT CASSRGLAGEEDTQYF TRBD2 NA TRBJ2-3 TRBV5-1
TGTGCCAGCAGCGTAGCCCGTGCAGGGTTTGGAAACACCATATATTTT CASSVARAGFGNTIYF NA NA TRBJ1-3 TRBV7-2
TGTGCCACCAGTGAACCAGGTGATCAGCCCCAGCATTTT CATSEPGDQPQHF NA NA TRBJ1-5 TRBV24-1
TGTGCCAGCAGTCGTCGATACGGGGAGGAGCTTATGAAAGGCTACACCTTC CASSRRYGEELMKGYTF NA NA TRBJ1-2 TRBV6-6
TGTGCCAGCAGTTACAGGACTGGTGCAACTAATGAAAAACTGTTTTTT CASSYRTGATNEKLFF NA NA TRBJ1-4 TRBV6-5
TGTGCCAGCAGCCTCGGACTGCGAGCGACTGAAGCTTTCTTT CASSLGLRATEAFF NA NA TRBJ1-1 TRBV3-1/TRBV3-2
TGTGCCACCGCCCCGTTGCAAGGACTTAGCTCCTACAATGAGCAGTTCTTC CATAPLQGLSSYNEQFF NA NA TRBJ2-1 TRBV27
TGTGCCAGCAGTCCCGTGGGGGCCAATCAGCCCCAGCATTTT CASSPVGANQPQHF NA few TRBJ1-5 TRBV27
TGTGCCAGCAGTGATTATGACGAGCAGTACTTC CASSDYDEQYF NA NA TRBJ2-7 TRBV25-1
TGTGCCAGCAGCCCGGACAGGGTTCGTTCACCCCTCCACTTT CASSPDRVRSPLHF TRBD1 NA TRBJ1-6 TRBV2
TGTGCCAGCAGCTCCGAAGCCGGGACAGGGGACCTGACTTTC CASSSEAGTGDLTF TRBD1 NA TRBJ2-6 TRBV7-2
TGTGCCAGCAGCTTGGGGTGGCGCGAGGGACTAGCAGGAACCGGGGAGCTGTTTTTT CASSLGWREGLAGTGELFF TRBD2 NA TRBJ2-2 TRBV5-8
TGTGCCAGCAGCCAGGAAGGGGGCAGCACAGATACGCAGTATTTT CASSQEGGSTDTQYF TRBD1 NA TRBJ2-3 TRBV4-2
TGTGCCAGCAGCTTAGTATTTTCAGAGACCCAGTACTTC CASSLVFSETQYF NA NA TRBJ2-5 TRBV7-2
TGCGCCAGCAGCTTGGGACAGTCCATCTCTGGAAACACCATATATTTT CASSLGQSISGNTIYF NA NA TRBJ1-3 TRBV5-1
TGTGCCACCAGTGGTCCCAGGGCAGGGGACCCATATAGCAATCAGCCCCAGCATTTT CATSGPRAGDPYSNQPQHF NA NA TRBJ1-5 TRBV24-1
TGTGCCAGCAGTGAAACTTGGTACAATGAGCAGTTCTTC CASSETWYNEQFF NA NA TRBJ2-1 TRBV2
TGTGCCAGTAGTGAGACAGGCCGTAACTATGGCTACACCTTC CASSETGRNYGYTF NA NA TRBJ1-2 TRBV19
TGTGCCAGCAGCAGACGACAGCCCGGGGAGACCCAGTACTTC CASSRRQPGETQYF NA NA TRBJ2-5 TRBV5-6
TGTGCCAGCAGCTTAGTGGGGGGGCAGGGTCAGCCCCAGCATTTT CASSLVGGQGQPQHF NA NA TRBJ1-5 TRBV11-2
TGTGCCAGCAGTAGGTTGAGGGAAAAACTGTTTTTT CASSRLREKLFF NA NA TRBJ1-4 TRBV28
TGTGCCAGCAGCGTAGGGGAAACAGGGAAGGGGTCACCCCTCCACTTT CASSVGETGKGSPLHF NA many TRBJ1-6 TRBV9
TGTGCCAGCAGTCCCTCTAGCAGGAGCTCCTACAATGAGCAGTTCTTC CASSPSSRSSYNEQFF NA NA TRBJ2-1 TRBV27
TGTGCCAGCTCTCCCCTCGGAGGCAGGGGTGACACTGAAGCTTTCTTT CASSPLGGRGDTEAFF NA NA TRBJ1-1 TRBV18
TGCGCCAGCACAAGGGCTAGCATGGGGAATGAGCAGTTCTTC CASTRASMGNEQFF NA NA TRBJ2-1 TRBV5-1
TGTGCCAGCAGCCTTGACTACGGGACAGGGGGGAATGGCTACACCTTC CASSLDYGTGGNGYTF TRBD1 NA TRBJ1-2 TRBV4-2